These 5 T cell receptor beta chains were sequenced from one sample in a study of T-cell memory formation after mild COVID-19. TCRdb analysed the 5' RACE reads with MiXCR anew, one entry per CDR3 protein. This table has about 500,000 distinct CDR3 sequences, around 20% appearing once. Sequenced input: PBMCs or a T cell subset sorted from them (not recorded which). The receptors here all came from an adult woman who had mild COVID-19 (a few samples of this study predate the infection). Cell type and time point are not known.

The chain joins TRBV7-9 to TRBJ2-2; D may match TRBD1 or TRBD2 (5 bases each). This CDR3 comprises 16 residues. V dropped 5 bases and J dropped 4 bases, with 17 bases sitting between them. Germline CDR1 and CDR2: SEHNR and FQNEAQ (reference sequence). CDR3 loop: CASSDMGPPGTGELFF. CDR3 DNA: TGTGCCAGCAGCGACATGGGACCGCCGGGCACCGGGGAGCTGTTTTTT. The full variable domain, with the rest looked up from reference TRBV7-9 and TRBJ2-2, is DTGVSQNPRHKITKRGQNVTFRCDPISEHNRLYWYRQTLGQGPEFLTYFQNEAQLEKSRLLSDRFSAERPKGSFSTLEIQRTEQGDSAMYLCASSDMGPPGTGELFFGEGSRLTVL.

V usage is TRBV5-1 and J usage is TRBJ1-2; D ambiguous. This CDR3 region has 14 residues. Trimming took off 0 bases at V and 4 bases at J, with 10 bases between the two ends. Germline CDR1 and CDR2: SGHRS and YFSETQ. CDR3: CASSLEKPGYGYTF. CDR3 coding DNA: TGCGCCAGCAGCTTGGAGAAGCCAGGCTATGGCTACACCTTC.

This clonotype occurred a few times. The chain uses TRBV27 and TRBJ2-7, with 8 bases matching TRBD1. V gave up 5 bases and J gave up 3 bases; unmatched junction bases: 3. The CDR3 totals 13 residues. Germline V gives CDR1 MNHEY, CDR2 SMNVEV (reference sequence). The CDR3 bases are TGTGCCAGCAGTCGGACAGGGTACTACGAGCAGTACTTC. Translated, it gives CASSRTGYYEQYF.

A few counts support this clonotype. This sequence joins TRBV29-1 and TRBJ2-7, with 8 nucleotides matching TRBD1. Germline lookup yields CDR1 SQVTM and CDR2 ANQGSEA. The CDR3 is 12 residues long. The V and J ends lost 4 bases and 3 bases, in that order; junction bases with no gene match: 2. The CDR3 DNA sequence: TGCAGCGTTGTTGACAGGGGCTACGAGCAGTACTTC. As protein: CSVVDRGYEQYF.

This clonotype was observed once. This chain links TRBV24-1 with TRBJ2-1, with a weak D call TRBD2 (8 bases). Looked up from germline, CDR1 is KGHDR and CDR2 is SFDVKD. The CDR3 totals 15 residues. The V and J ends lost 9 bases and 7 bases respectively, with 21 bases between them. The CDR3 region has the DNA TGTGCCACCGCGGTTGAAGGGGGCGGGAGGAATGAGCAGTTCTTC. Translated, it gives CATAVEGGGRNEQFF.